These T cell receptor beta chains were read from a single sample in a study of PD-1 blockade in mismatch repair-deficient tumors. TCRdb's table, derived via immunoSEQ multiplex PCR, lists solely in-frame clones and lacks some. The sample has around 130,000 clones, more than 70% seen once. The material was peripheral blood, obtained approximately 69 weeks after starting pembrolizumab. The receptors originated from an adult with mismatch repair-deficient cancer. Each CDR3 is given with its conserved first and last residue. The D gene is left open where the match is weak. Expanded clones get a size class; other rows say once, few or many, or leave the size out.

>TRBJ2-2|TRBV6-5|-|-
CASRSNTGELFF
TGTGCCAGCAGGTCGAACACCGGGGAGCTGTTTTTT
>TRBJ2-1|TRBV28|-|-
CASSLWVGEAYNEQFF
TGTGCCAGCAGTTTATGGGTGGGAGAGGCCTACAATGAGCAGTTCTTC
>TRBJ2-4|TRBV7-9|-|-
CASSLDIGDIQYF
TGTGCCAGCAGCTTAGACATAGGGGACATTCAGTACTTC
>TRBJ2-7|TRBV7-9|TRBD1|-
CASSLDGTGPDEQYF
TGTGCCAGCAGCTTAGACGGGACAGGGCCGGACGAGCAGTACTTC
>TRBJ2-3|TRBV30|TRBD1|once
CAWRMLFRDRATDTQYF
TGTGCCTGGAGGATGCTTTTCCGGGACAGGGCCACAGATACGCAGTATTTT
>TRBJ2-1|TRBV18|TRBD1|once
CASSPPGQGADEQFF
TGTGCCAGCTCACCCCCGGGGCAGGGGGCGGATGAGCAGTTCTTC
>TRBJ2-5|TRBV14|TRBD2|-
CASSQTSVWAGGPDTQETQYF
TGTGCCAGCAGCCAAACGAGTGTCTGGGCGGGAGGGCCAGATACGCAAGAGACCCAGTACTTC
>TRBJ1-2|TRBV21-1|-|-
CASGDGYGYTF
TGTGCCAGCGGGGATGGCTATGGCTACACCTTC
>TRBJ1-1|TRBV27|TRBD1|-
CASSLSITGVTEAFF
TGTGCCAGCAGTTTATCGATAACAGGGGTCACTGAAGCTTTCTTT
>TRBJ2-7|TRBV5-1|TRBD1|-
CASSSGTGDYEQYF
TGCGCCAGCAGCTCTGGGACAGGGGACTACGAGCAGTACTTC
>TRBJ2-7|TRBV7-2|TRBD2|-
CASSLVGWVDSGDYEQYF
TGTGCCAGCAGCTTGGTCGGGTGGGTTGATAGCGGGGACTACGAGCAGTACTTC
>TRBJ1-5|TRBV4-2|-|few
CASSQDRGKPQHF
TGTGCCAGCAGCCAAGATAGGGGTAAGCCCCAGCATTTT
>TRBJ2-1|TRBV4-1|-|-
CASSQVGGRTNNEQFF
TGCGCCAGCAGCCAAGTTGGAGGGAGGACCAACAATGAGCAGTTCTTC
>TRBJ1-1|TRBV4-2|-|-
CASSQNFGPTAEAFF
TGTGCCAGCAGCCAAAATTTTGGGCCCACGGCTGAAGCTTTCTTT
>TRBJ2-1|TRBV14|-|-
CASSQEVWRDPYNEQFF
TGTGCCAGCAGCCAAGAAGTATGGCGGGACCCCTACAATGAGCAGTTCTTC
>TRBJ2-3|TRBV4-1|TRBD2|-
CASSQDWGGEADTQYF
TGCGCCAGCAGCCAAGATTGGGGGGGGGAGGCAGATACGCAGTATTTT
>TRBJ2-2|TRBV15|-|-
CATGMGTGELFF
TGTGCCACGGGGATGGGTACCGGGGAGCTGTTTTTT
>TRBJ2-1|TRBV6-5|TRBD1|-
CASSRDSYNEQFF
TGTGCCAGCAGCCGGGACAGCTACAATGAGCAGTTCTTC
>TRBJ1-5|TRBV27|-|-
CASSFRVGGGQPQHF
TGTGCCAGCAGTTTTCGGGTCGGGGGAGGTCAGCCCCAGCATTTT
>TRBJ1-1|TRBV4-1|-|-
CASSQDGWGRTEAFF
TGCGCCAGCAGCCAAGATGGGTGGGGTCGAACTGAAGCTTTCTTT
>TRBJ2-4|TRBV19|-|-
CASSSGDKNIQYF
TGTGCCAGTAGTAGCGGGGACAAAAACATTCAGTACTTC
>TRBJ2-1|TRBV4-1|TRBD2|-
CASSQGGLASSYNEQFF
TGCGCCAGCAGCCAAGGGGGACTAGCCAGCTCCTACAATGAGCAGTTCTTC
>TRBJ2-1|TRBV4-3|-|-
CASSRGVAVNEQFF
TGCGCCAGCAGCCGGGGCGTGGCCGTCAATGAGCAGTTCTTC
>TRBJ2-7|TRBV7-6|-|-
CASSPTLKYEQYF
TGTGCCAGCAGCCCCACCCTGAAGTACGAGCAGTACTTC
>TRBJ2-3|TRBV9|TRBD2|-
CASSTPAGGGRTDTQYF
TGTGCCAGCAGCACCCCCGCGGGGGGCGGACGCACAGATACGCAGTATTTT
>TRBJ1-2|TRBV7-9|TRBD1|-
CASSLGTGFYGYTF
TGTGCCAGCAGCTTAGGGACAGGGTTCTATGGCTACACCTTC
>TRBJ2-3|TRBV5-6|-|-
CASSLGEADFTDTQYF
TGTGCCAGCAGCCTGGGTGAGGCAGACTTCACAGATACGCAGTATTTT
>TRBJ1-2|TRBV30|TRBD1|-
CAWSYRGLNYGYTF
TGTGCCTGGAGTTACAGGGGTCTTAACTATGGCTACACCTTC
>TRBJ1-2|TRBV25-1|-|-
CASIGQKPLANYGYTF
TGTGCCAGCATAGGGCAAAAACCCTTAGCTAACTATGGCTACACCTTC
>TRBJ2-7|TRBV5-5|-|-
CASSLVTGYEQYF
TGTGCCAGCAGCTTGGTTACGGGATACGAGCAGTACTTC
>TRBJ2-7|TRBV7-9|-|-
CASSPAQTGSYEQYF
TGTGCCAGCAGCCCCGCCCAGACGGGCTCCTACGAGCAGTACTTC
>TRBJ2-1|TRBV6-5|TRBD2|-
CASSYPRTSGYNEQFF
TGTGCCAGCAGTTACCCCCGGACTAGCGGATACAATGAGCAGTTCTTC
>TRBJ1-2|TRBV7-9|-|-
CASSLDWGTNYGYTF
TGTGCCAGCAGCTTAGATTGGGGGACCAACTATGGCTACACCTTC
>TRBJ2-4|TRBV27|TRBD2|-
CASSFTSGRSNIQYF
TGTGCCAGCAGTTTCACTAGCGGGAGGTCAAACATTCAGTACTTC
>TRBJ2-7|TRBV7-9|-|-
CASSPPMGRAEYEQYF
TGTGCCAGCAGCCCCCCTATGGGCAGGGCTGAATACGAGCAGTACTTC
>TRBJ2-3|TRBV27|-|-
CASSPLRPPTDTQYF
TGTGCCAGCAGCCCACTCAGGCCTCCCACAGATACGCAGTATTTT
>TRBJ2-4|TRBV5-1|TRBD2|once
CASSARLAGGPENIQYF
TGCGCCAGCAGCGCCCGACTAGCGGGAGGGCCCGAAAACATTCAGTACTTC
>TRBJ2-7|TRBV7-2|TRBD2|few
CASSWGLAEAHEQYF
TGTGCCAGCAGCTGGGGACTAGCGGAGGCCCACGAGCAGTACTTC
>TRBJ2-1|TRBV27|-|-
CASSRRLGAREIDEQFF
TGTGCCAGCAGTCGACGACTAGGGGCGAGGGAAATTGATGAGCAGTTCTTC
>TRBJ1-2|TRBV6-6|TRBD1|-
CASRPPGQEMNGYTF
TGTGCCAGCAGACCCCCGGGACAGGAGATGAATGGCTACACCTTC
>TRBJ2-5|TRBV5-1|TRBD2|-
CASSTAGTSEETQYF
TGCGCCAGCAGCACCGCCGGGACTAGCGAAGAGACCCAGTACTTC
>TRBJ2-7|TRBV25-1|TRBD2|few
CASSPTSGRAYEQYF
TGTGCCAGCAGTCCCACTAGCGGGAGAGCCTACGAGCAGTACTTC